This entry describes one TCR beta chain. This entry comes from a study of T cell changes during pregnancy in multiple sclerosis. The CDR3 covers 16 residues. V shed 6 bases and J shed 3 bases, with 17 bases lying between them. Germline V gene lookup returns CDR1 SEHNR and CDR2 FQNEAQ (reference sequence). Method: immunoSEQ multiplex PCR; TCRdb's copy keeps in-frame clones and lacks some. This table holds 50,000 to 65,000 clones, around nine tenths found once. V usage is TRBV7-9 and J usage is TRBJ2-2; unclear D gene. The TCR originated in a female donor with multiple sclerosis, enrolled in a pregnancy study. Sequences were derived from CD8+ T cells from peripheral blood mononuclear cells, sampled before pregnancy. The CDR3, as DNA: TGTGCCAGCAGTCCATCCGATCTCCGGGACACCGGGGAGCTGTTTTTT. This translates into CASSPSDLRDTGELFF.